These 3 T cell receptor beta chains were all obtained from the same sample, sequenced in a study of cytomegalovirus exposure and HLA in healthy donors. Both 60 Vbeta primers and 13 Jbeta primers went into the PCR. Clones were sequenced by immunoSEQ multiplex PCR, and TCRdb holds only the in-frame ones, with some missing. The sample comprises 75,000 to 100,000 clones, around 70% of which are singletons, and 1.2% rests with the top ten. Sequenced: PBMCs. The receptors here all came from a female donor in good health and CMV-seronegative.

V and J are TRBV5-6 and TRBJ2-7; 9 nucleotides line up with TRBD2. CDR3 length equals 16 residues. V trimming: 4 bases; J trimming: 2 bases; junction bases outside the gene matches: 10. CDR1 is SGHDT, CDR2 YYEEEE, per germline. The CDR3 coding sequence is TGTGCCAGCAGCCGGAAGTCTGGGACTAGCACCTACGAGCAGTACTTC. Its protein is CASSRKSGTSTYEQYF.

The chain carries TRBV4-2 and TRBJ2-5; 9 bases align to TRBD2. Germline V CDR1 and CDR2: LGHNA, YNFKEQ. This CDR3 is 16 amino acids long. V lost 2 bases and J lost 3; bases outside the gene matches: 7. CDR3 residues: CASSQKPGLAEETQYF. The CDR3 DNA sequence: TGTGCCAGCAGCCAAAAACCGGGACTAGCAGAAGAGACCCAGTACTTC.

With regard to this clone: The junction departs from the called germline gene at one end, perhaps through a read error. DNA of the CDR3: TGTGCCAGCAGCTTGGAAAGGTACAGTGAGCAGTTCTTC. Amino acid sequence: CASSLERYSEQFF. The rearrangement links TRBV5-5 to TRBJ2-1; D call uncertain. This CDR3 is built from 13 residues. The germline CDR1 and CDR2 sequences are SGHKS and YYEKEE (reference sequence).